This paragraph covers one TCR beta chain sequence. Its matching antigen is unknown. The sample belongs to a study of T cells after yellow fever vaccination. Study-wide context: Preparation of fractions with low cell numbers was performed using SMART-Seq v4 Ultra Low Input.

V was clipped by 0 bases and J by 5 bases, with 16 bases between them. The CDR3 covers 16 residues. Germline V CDR1 and CDR2: LGHNA, YSLEER. The TCR cDNA carried a universal primer site and UMIs from 5'RACE template switching. TCRdb reanalysed the 5' RACE reads using MiXCR and keeps one entry per CDR3 protein. Of just under 600,000 distinct CDR3 sequences in the sample, roughly 14% were seen once. Study-level findings and limits: It was the secondary response that reached its peak faster, day 5 versus 15, but it was weaker. Post-booster reappearance was seen for most primary-vaccination clones (around 96% CD4, around 88% CD8).

This TCR came from a man aged 25 to 40 who received the YFV17D yellow fever vaccine. Sequenced material: PBMCs, taken on the day of the yellow fever booster vaccination. The gene calls are TRBV4-3 and TRBJ1-2; D uncertain. The DNA for the CDR3 is TGCGCCAGCAGCCAAGATCACGGCGTCCGGGGATATGGCTACACCTTC. Translation gives CASSQDHGVRGYGYTF.